This entry lists 11 T cell receptor beta chains sequenced from one sample in a study of T cells in localized non-small cell lung cancer. Clones were sequenced by immunoSEQ multiplex PCR, and TCRdb holds only the in-frame ones, with some missing. Here the sample spans about 34,000 clones, roughly 93% being singletons. The sequencing used peripheral blood, collected before any cancer treatment. The source of these receptors is a female donor older than 55 with stage I lung adenocarcinoma.

This clone showed up just once. The genes are TRBV5-1 and TRBJ2-3, with TRBD2 matching 7 bases. Germline V lookup: CDR1 SGHRS, CDR2 YFSETQ. J was trimmed by 5 bases and V by 2 bases; bases with no gene match: 8. The CDR3 has 15 residues. This chain's CDR3 is CASSFQMTGGDTQYF. The CDR3 nucleotides are TGCGCCAGCAGCTTTCAGATGACGGGGGGAGATACGCAGTATTTT.

The CDR3 loop is CASRAGRGQETQYF. CDR3 nucleotides: TGTGCCAGCAGGGCAGGACGGGGCCAAGAGACCCAGTACTTC. The J gene is TRBJ2-5, the V gene TRBV2; D may be TRBD2 (5 bases). Trimming stripped 6 bases from V and 1 base from J, with 12 bases between. The CDR3 totals 14 residues. Germline V gives CDR1 SNHLY, CDR2 FYNNEI.

This chain links TRBV27 with TRBJ1-2, with a weak D call TRBD1 (6 bases). This CDR3 spans 14 amino acids. Trimming cost V 3 bases and J 7 bases, with 15 bases left between them. Germline assignment: CDR1 MNHEY and CDR2 SMNVEV (reference sequence). Here the CDR3 reads CASSLTGFRSGYTF. The CDR3 DNA follows: TGTGCCAGCAGTTTGACAGGCTTCCGCTCTGGCTACACCTTC.

This sequence joins TRBV10-3 and TRBJ2-3; 10 positions agree with TRBD1. Losses at the gene ends were 2 bases for V and 6 bases for J; bases not matched to a gene: 8. CDR1 and CDR2 (germline): ENHRY, SYGVKD. This CDR3 region has 16 residues. The CDR3: CAISELGQGVTDTQYF. CDR3 nucleotides: TGTGCCATCAGTGAGCTAGGACAGGGGGTAACGGATACGCAGTATTTT.

This clone was detected only a few times. This chain uses TRBV5-1 with TRBJ2-6; a weak D match, TRBD1 (5 bases). Germline-derived CDR1 and CDR2 are SGHRS and YFSETQ. The CDR3 totals 16 residues. V was pared by 2 bases and J by 0 bases, with 9 bases between. The CDR3 DNA follows: TGCGCCAGCAGCTTTGGCAGGGTCTCTGGGGCCAACGTCCTGACTTTC. As protein: CASSFGRVSGANVLTF.

The CDR3, as DNA: TGTGCCTGGAGTCTACAATGGAGTGGCTACACCTTC. It yields the protein CAWSLQWSGYTF. The V call is TRBV30, the J call TRBJ1-2, with D uncertain. The length of the CDR3 is 12 residues. CDR1 is GTSNPN, CDR2 SVGIG, per germline (reference sequence). The germline V and J ends were trimmed by 2 bases and 7 bases, with 11 bases remaining between them. Full variable domain (remainder filled in from reference TRBV30 and TRBJ1-2): SQTIHQWPATLVQPVGSPLSLECTVEGTSNPNLYWYRQAAGRGLQLLFYSVGIGQISSEVPQNLSASRPQDRQFILSSKKLLLSDSGFYLCAWSLQWSGYTFGSGTRLTVV.

The V and J genes are TRBV11-2 and TRBJ1-1; TRBD1 agrees at 8 bases. This CDR3 contains 15 residues. The ends lost 1 base at V and 4 bases at J; junction bases unmatched: 5. Per germline, CDR1 SGHAT and CDR2 FQNNGV. The CDR3 DNA follows: TGTGCCAGCAGCTTAGCCGGGACAGGAGGCACTGAAGCTTTCTTT. Translating gives CASSLAGTGGTEAFF.

The rearrangement joins TRBV30 to TRBJ1-2, with D possibly matching TRBD1 (5 bases). The CDR3 contains 15 residues. Per the germline V gene, CDR1 is GTSNPN and CDR2 is SVGIG (reference sequence). Trimming cost V 1 base and J 0 bases, with 12 bases left between them. Here the CDR3 reads CAWSGGGTSNYGYTF. The CDR3 nucleotides are TGTGCCTGGAGTGGGGGAGGGACTTCTAACTATGGCTACACCTTC.

The V call is TRBV19, the J call TRBJ1-1; D is perhaps TRBD1 (6 bases). V lost 7 bases to trimming and J lost 1 base, with 10 bases between them. There are 13 residues in the CDR3. The germline V gene encodes CDR1 LNHDA and CDR2 SQIVND (reference sequence). For the CDR3, the DNA is TGTGCCAGTATCCTACAGGGGAACACTGAAGCTTTCTTT. Translated: CASILQGNTEAFF.

The chain links TRBV9 to TRBJ2-5; TRBD2 matches 7 bases. Germline V gives CDR1 SGDLS, CDR2 YYNGEE. The CDR3 totals 14 residues. V dropped 4 bases and J dropped 5; count of bases not matched to a gene: 8. Here the CDR3 DNA reads TGTGCCAGCAGCCCCGGGGGGTCTACGGAGACCCAGTACTTC. This translates into CASSPGGSTETQYF.

The CDR3 sequence: CASSLAGATTDTQYF. The CDR3 bases are TGTGCCAGCAGCTTAGCGGGGGCTACCACAGATACGCAGTATTTT. The J gene is TRBJ2-3, the V gene TRBV7-7; D is perhaps TRBD1 (6 bases). The germline CDR1 and CDR2 sequences are SSHAT and FNYEAQ (reference sequence). The germline V and J ends were trimmed by 0 bases and 2 bases, with 9 bases remaining between them. The CDR3 consists of 15 residues. Full variable domain (remainder filled in from reference TRBV7-7 and TRBJ2-3): GAGVSQSPRYKVTKRGQDVTLRCDPISSHATLYWYQQALGQGPEFLTYFNYEAQPDKSGLPSDRFSAERPEGSISTLTIQRTEQRDSAMYRCASSLAGATTDTQYFGPGTRLTVL.